This T cell receptor (beta chain) originates from a study of beta chain features in type 1 diabetes. Study overall: Patient and healthy donor groups were alike in age, gender and cell yields.

General study results and limits: Relative to healthy donors, patients appeared to have naive, central memory and Treg TCRB repertoires that were more similar. When Type 1 diabetes patients were examined, their TCRB CDR3s proved moderately but significantly shorter in all four CD4+ subsets.

This CDR3 contains 14 residues. Losses at the gene ends were 6 bases for V and 6 bases for J; bases not matched to a gene: 8. Germline-derived CDR1 and CDR2 are SNHLY and FYNNEI. A remark on this clone: Antigen unknown.

The entirety of the isolated RNA underwent reverse transcription, so expressed TCRB transcripts were sequenced. The table came from immunoSEQ multiplex PCR; TCRdb's copy has only in-frame clones and leaves some out. The sample contains approximately 120,000 clones, 30% to 50% of which appear only once. Cells sorted by CD45RO/CCR7/CD25/CD127/CD95/CD27 comprised CD4+ naive, central memory, regulatory and stem cell-like memory cells. The sequence derives from a young woman in good health. The rearrangement uses TRBV2 and TRBJ1-5, with 7 nucleotides matching TRBD1. The specimen was stem cell memory CD4+ T cells from blood. The CDR3 protein is CASRGDSSGQPQHF. Here the CDR3 DNA reads TGTGCCAGCAGGGGGGACAGTTCGGGTCAGCCCCAGCATTTT.